This T cell receptor (beta chain) derives from a study of shared clonotypes between healthy human individuals. Findings and caveats of the study: Between a few donors, naive CD4 clonotypes were shared at a level of about 5%.

Concerning this clone itself: What it recognizes is unknown.

V was pared by 1 base and J by 7 bases, with 12 bases between. Germline V CDR1 and CDR2: SGHRS, YFSETQ. This CDR3 is 14 amino acids long. Both subsets, CD45RA+ naive and CD45RA-negative memory, were split from the CD4+ cells. Sequencing was performed with immunoSEQ multiplex PCR; in TCRdb, only in-frame clones are kept and a portion is missing. The sample shows over a million clones, roughly 98% of them seen only once. The rearrangement uses TRBV5-1 and TRBJ2-1, with D hard to call. Sample: naive CD4+ T cells sorted from blood. Subset indicated: CD45RA+ positively selected. The receptor was derived from a man in his thirties or forties in good health. The CDR3 sequence is CASSLFASSNEQFF. The CDR3 DNA reads TGCGCCAGCAGCTTGTTCGCTTCATCTAATGAGCAGTTCTTC.